These T cell receptor beta chains were read from a single sample in a study of shared T cell receptors in the human thymus. TCRdb's table, derived via immunoSEQ multiplex PCR, lists solely in-frame clones and lacks some. The sample consists of 450,000 to 650,000 clones, about 80% of them appearing once. The data were also submitted as part of a second study, on human thymus T cells.

Material: thymocytes. The receptors were sampled from a boy in the first two years of life with a congenital heart defect. Each CDR3 is given with its conserved first and last residue. Fields, in order: V gene, J gene, CDR3 protein.

TRBV2	TRBJ2-1	CASSEARNEQFF
TRBV10-2	TRBJ2-2	CASIAGNTGELFF
TRBV11-2	TRBJ1-5	CASSLAPRDPNQPQHF
TRBV28	TRBJ1-1	CASNFREGTEAFF
TRBV5-4	TRBJ2-1	CASSLGLAGVYNEQFF
TRBV7-2	TRBJ2-5	CASIYDYQETQYF
TRBV6-1	TRBJ2-1	CASSGPAADSYNEQFF
TRBV4-2	TRBJ2-3	CASSPGTQYF
TRBV27	TRBJ2-7	CASSFRDRDEQYF
TRBV27	TRBJ2-3	CASSITSGSTDTQYF
TRBV25-1	TRBJ1-1	CASRRGGDTEAFF
TRBV7-9	TRBJ1-2	CASNQSGQGTF
TRBV13	TRBJ2-5	CASSPGLAELGETQYF
TRBV27	TRBJ2-1	CASSHYGGTLGLGEQFF
TRBV29-1	TRBJ2-5	CSVPRDRGLAGGETQYF
TRBV29-1	TRBJ2-1	CSFSASSYNEQFF